This entry is about one TCR beta chain. The data were taken from a study of blood T cell repertoires in COVID-19. About the research overall: Samples taken during acute and convalescent COVID-19 were collected in the United States, Italy and Spain.

Germline V gene lookup returns CDR1 GTSNPN and CDR2 SVGIG (reference sequence). The ends lost 3 bases at V and 10 bases at J; junction bases unmatched: 7. The length of the CDR3 is 12 residues. Original methodology: Amplification of reference gene primers was used by the study to estimate nucleated cell counts. Sequencing used immunoSEQ multiplex PCR; TCRdb keeps in-frame clones, though not all of them. Clone size and the V and J calls come from that table; the DNA yielded D and trimming. Of 30,000 to 40,000 clones in the sample, roughly nine tenths were seen once. The V and J genes are TRBV30 and TRBJ1-2, with 8 bases identical to TRBD1. The receptor was isolated from a woman under 40 in a cohort sampled during active COVID-19. What was sequenced was peripheral blood. CDR3 in amino acids: CAWSQGAGFYTF. The CDR3 DNA reads TGTGCCTGGAGCCAGGGGGCGGGATTCTACACCTTC.